The next 30 T cell receptor beta chains were all read from a single sample in a study of OX40 agonist ivuxolimab in advanced cancers. Some clones are missing from TCRdb's copy, which holds only in-frame ones; the method was immunoSEQ multiplex PCR. The sample consists of nearly 110,000 clones, around 93% of them appearing once. Source: CD4+ or CD8+ T cells sorted from blood, taken in a trial of the OX40 agonist ivuxolimab. These receptors were collected from an adult with an advanced solid tumor such as melanoma, head and neck, liver or kidney cancer.

The table lists this clone with a few counts. The gene calls are TRBV18 and TRBJ2-3; D is ambiguous. The CDR3 is 17 residues long. Trimming took 3 bases from V and 0 from J, leaving 16 bases between them. Germline V gene sequence: CDR1 KGHSH, CDR2 LQKENI. The CDR3: CASSPLSGGTSTDTQYF. The CDR3 bases are TGTGCCAGCTCACCTCTATCCGGCGGAACTAGCACAGATACGCAGTATTTT.

V is TRBV5-1 and J is TRBJ2-7; 10 bases fit TRBD2. V lost 4 bases to trimming and J lost 6 bases; unmatched junction nucleotides: 10. Looked up from germline, CDR1 is SGHRS and CDR2 is YFSETQ. The CDR3 is 15 residues long. In nucleotides, the CDR3 is TGCGCCAGCAGCCCCGCTCTAGCGGGAGCTGGCGAGCAGTACTTC. Protein product: CASSPALAGAGEQYF.

The rearrangement joins TRBV27 to TRBJ2-7; D is perhaps TRBD1 (6 bases). The V gene's germline CDR1 is MNHEY and CDR2 SMNVEV (reference sequence). The CDR3 is 14 amino acids. V was pared by 5 bases and J by 3 bases, with 14 bases between. The CDR3 sequence is CASSTDRILYEQYF. The CDR3 nucleotides read TGTGCCAGCAGTACCGACAGGATTCTCTACGAGCAGTACTTC.

There are a few counts of this clone. The CDR3 loop reads CASSNLAGGLTGELFF. The CDR3 DNA reads TGTGCCAGCAGCAACTTAGCGGGAGGGCTCACCGGGGAGCTGTTTTTT. The V gene is TRBV21-1, the J gene TRBJ2-2; the listed D gene, TRBD2, was not tested against the DNA. TRBV21-1 has pseudogene status. The CDR3 sequence is 16 residues long.

The chain combines TRBV7-2 with TRBJ1-1; 7 bases align to TRBD1. V lost 1 base and J lost 0; bases outside the gene matches: 8. CDR1 is SGHTA and CDR2 is FQGNSA in the germline V gene. This CDR3 contains 17 residues. CDR3 loop: CASSLGRAGGLNTEAFF. The DNA of the CDR3 is TGTGCCAGCAGCTTAGGGAGGGCAGGGGGATTGAACACTGAAGCTTTCTTT.

The rearrangement links TRBV28 to TRBJ1-3; 7 positions match TRBD1. The germline V gene encodes CDR1 MDHEN and CDR2 SYDVKM. The ends lost 8 bases at V and 7 bases at J; junction bases unmatched: 11. CDR3 length: 14 amino acids. The CDR3 DNA is TGTGCCAGCTGTGGGGGACAGTGGACCAACACCATATATTTT. As protein: CASCGGQWTNTIYF.

The chain is built from TRBV7-9 and TRBJ1-1; D gene ambiguous. The CDR3 sequence is 15 residues long. Germline CDR1 is SEHNR and CDR2 is FQNEAQ (reference sequence). V was clipped by 8 bases and J by 6 bases, with 22 bases between them. The CDR3, as DNA: TGTGCCAGCCTTAGGGCAGGAGCAACCTACCCTGAAGCTTTCTTT. Translating gives CASLRAGATYPEAFF.

V and J are TRBV30 and TRBJ1-1, with D possibly matching TRBD1 (6 bases). Germline assignment: CDR1 GTSNPN and CDR2 SVGIG (reference sequence). CDR3 length: 15 amino acids. Trimming cost V 3 bases and J 3 bases, with 17 bases left between them. The CDR3 loop is CAWRRGGRTDTEAFF. In nucleotides, the CDR3 is TGTGCCTGGAGGAGGGGGGGGCGTACGGACACTGAAGCTTTCTTT.

The chain employs TRBV9 and TRBJ1-4; 9 nucleotides line up with TRBD1. CDR1 and CDR2 from the germline V gene are SGDLS and YYNGEE. The CDR3 spans 16 residues. V trimming: 2 bases; J trimming: 3 bases; junction bases outside the gene matches: 5. CDR3 nucleotide sequence: TGTGCCAGCAGCGTTAATACAGGGGGCTCTAATGAAAAACTGTTTTTT. The encoded protein is CASSVNTGGSNEKLFF.

This clone was detected only once. The chain combines TRBV21-1 with TRBJ2-3; the tabulated D call, TRBD1, remains unverified against the DNA. TRBV21-1 is flagged as a pseudogene. This CDR3 is 16 amino acids long. CDR3 protein: CASSKQGQGSTDTQYF. The CDR3 nucleotides are TGTGCCAGCAGCAAACAGGGACAGGGAAGCACAGATACGCAGTATTTT.

Remarks on this clone: The identical CDR3 is also encoded by other nucleotide sequences in the sample. The CDR3 nucleotides are TGTGCCATCAGTGAGTCAATTTCCTCCTATGGCTACACCTTC. It yields the protein CAISESISSYGYTF. The V gene is TRBV10-3, the J gene TRBJ1-2; D is undetermined. Between the trimmed V and J ends, which lost 0 bases and 4 bases, there was a span of 9 bases. Germline V lookup: CDR1 ENHRY, CDR2 SYGVKD. The CDR3 consists of 14 residues.

The rearrangement links TRBV9 to TRBJ2-1; 11 positions agree with TRBD2. V shed 0 bases, J shed 3 bases, and the junction held 8 bases outside the gene matches. Germline lookup yields CDR1 SGDLS and CDR2 YYNGEE. The CDR3 is 18 residues long. In DNA, the CDR3 is TGTGCCAGCAGCGTAGCTCCTAGCGGGAGGTGGGACTACAATGAGCAGTTCTTC. Translation: CASSVAPSGRWDYNEQFF. The entire variable domain, with the rest obtained from reference TRBV9 and TRBJ2-1, is as follows: DSGVTQTPKHLITATGQRVTLRCSPRSGDLSVYWYQQSLDQGLQFLIQYYNGEERAKGNILERFSAQQFPDLHSELNLSSLELGDSALYFCASSVAPSGRWDYNEQFFGPGTRLTVL.

Remarks on this clone: The germline gene is not matched at one end of the junction; a read error may be the cause. The chain couples TRBV5-4 to TRBJ2-1, with D possibly matching TRBD2 (6 bases). The CDR3 length is 15 residues. CDR1 SGHNT and CDR2 YYREEE come from the germline V gene (reference sequence). The CDR3 loop reads CASGLGLSTYNEQFF. DNA for the CDR3: TGTGCCAGCGGCTTGGGACTCTCCACCTACAATGAGCAGTTCTTC.

The V and J genes are TRBV25-1 and TRBJ1-2; D is possibly TRBD1 (6 bases). Germline loops: CDR1 MGHDK, CDR2 SYGVNS. V lost 6 bases, J lost 3 bases, and 8 bases lay in between. The CDR3 loop spans 12 amino acids. For the CDR3, the DNA is TGTGCCAGCAGCGGACAGTACTATGGCTACACCTTC. Protein product: CASSGQYYGYTF.

This clone appeared once. The chain has TRBV5-1 and TRBJ1-1; D unclear. CDR1 is SGHRS, CDR2 YFSETQ, per germline. The CDR3 is made up of 16 amino acids. V gave up 0 bases and J gave up 1 base, with 13 bases separating them. The CDR3 region is CASSLVTSGWNTEAFF. CDR3 bases: TGCGCCAGCAGCTTGGTAACTAGCGGTTGGAACACTGAAGCTTTCTTT. Full variable domain (missing parts from reference TRBV5-1 and TRBJ1-1): KAGVTQTPRYLIKTRGQQVTLSCSPISGHRSVSWYQQTPGQGLQFLFEYFSETQRNKGNFPGRFSGRQFSNSRSEMNVSTLELGDSALYLCASSLVTSGWNTEAFFGQGTRLTVV.

The chain has TRBV18 and TRBJ2-7; tentatively, D is TRBD1 (6 bases). V shed 3 bases and J shed 3 bases, with 12 bases lying between them. The CDR3 covers 14 residues. Germline V CDR1 and CDR2: KGHSH, LQKENI. The CDR3: CASSPVDSNYEQYF. The CDR3 DNA follows: TGTGCCAGCTCACCTGTGGACAGCAACTACGAGCAGTACTTC.

The chain combines TRBV19 with TRBJ1-5; no clear D gene. The CDR3 totals 13 residues. Germline CDR1 reads LNHDA; CDR2 reads SQIVND (reference sequence). Deletions cut 3 bases from V and 6 bases from J, with 9 bases between. The CDR3 DNA is TGTGCCAGTAGTATGGGATCGGGTCAGCCCCAGCATTTT. This codes for CASSMGSGQPQHF. The complete variable domain, with remaining parts taken from reference TRBV19 and TRBJ1-5, reads DGGITQSPKYLFRKEGQNVTLSCEQNLNHDAMYWYRQDPGQGLRLIYYSQIVNDFQKGDIAEGYSVSREKKESFPLTVTSAQKNPTAFYLCASSMGSGQPQHFGDGTRLSIL.

The chain has TRBV11-2 and TRBJ2-2; D not resolved. V shed 1 base and J shed 0 bases, with 6 bases lying between them. The CDR3 consists of 15 residues. Germline V gives CDR1 SGHAT, CDR2 FQNNGV. The CDR3 is CASSLGNSNTGELFF. In DNA form, the CDR3 reads TGTGCCAGCAGCTTAGGGAATTCGAACACCGGGGAGCTGTTTTTT.

The gene calls are TRBV10-1 and TRBJ2-1; 8 nucleotides line up with TRBD2. J gave up 3 bases and V 5 bases, and 3 bases lay outside the gene matches. CDR3 length: 14 amino acids. Per germline, CDR1 WNHNN and CDR2 SYGVQD (reference sequence). In DNA form, the CDR3 reads TGCGCCAGCAGTAGCGGGAGTGACTACAATGAGCAGTTCTTC. Its translation is CASSSGSDYNEQFF.

This chain joins TRBV7-2 and TRBJ1-2; D perhaps matches TRBD1 (6 bases). The CDR3 is 13 residues long. Germline assignment: CDR1 SGHTA and CDR2 FQGNSA. V lost 7 bases and J lost 4, with 13 bases in between. In DNA form, the CDR3 reads TGTGCCAGCACTCGTTGGGGGGCCTATGGCTACACCTTC. It translates to CASTRWGAYGYTF.

V usage is TRBV20-1 and J usage is TRBJ2-5, with D unclear. Trimming pared 7 bases from V and 2 bases from J, leaving 8 bases between. CDR3 size: 11 residues. Looked up from germline, CDR1 is DFQATT and CDR2 is SNEGSKA (reference sequence). The CDR3 sequence: CSVTRQETQYF. The CDR3 DNA reads TGCAGTGTGACTCGACAAGAGACCCAGTACTTC.

This chain links TRBV29-1 with TRBJ1-3, with D perhaps matching TRBD1 (6 bases). V was shortened by 7 bases and J by 0 bases, with 10 bases between the two germline ends. The germline V gene has CDR1 SQVTM and CDR2 ANQGSEA. The CDR3 length is 13 residues. In DNA, the CDR3 is TGCAGCGCCGAGGGGGGCTCTGGAAACACCATATATTTT. Amino acids: CSAEGGSGNTIYF.

V gene TRBV10-2 combines with J gene TRBJ1-2, with 7 bases lining up with TRBD1. Germline CDR1 is WSHSY and CDR2 is SAAADI. With V trimmed by 2 bases and J by 13 bases, 19 bases remained unmatched. The CDR3 sequence is 16 residues long. CDR3 sequence (DNA): TGCGCCAGCAGTGAGGGAAAATTTGGGATTTGGAACAGGGGCACCTTC. The encoded protein is CASSEGKFGIWNRGTF.

This clone was seen a handful of times. The chain recombines TRBV28 with TRBJ1-5; D not certain. Trimming shortened V by 6 bases and J by 6 bases, and 9 bases separated the two germline ends. In germline, CDR1 is MDHEN, CDR2 SYDVKM. The length of the CDR3 is 12 residues. This CDR3 reads CASSQLGQPQHF. CDR3 bases: TGTGCCAGCAGCCAATTAGGTCAGCCCCAGCATTTT.

V usage is TRBV20-1 and J usage is TRBJ2-4; 9 bases map to TRBD1. Germline lookup yields CDR1 DFQATT and CDR2 SNEGSKA (reference sequence). J lost 12 bases, V lost 4 bases, and 4 bases had no gene match. The CDR3 runs 11 residues. Written as DNA, the CDR3 is TGCAGTGCTAAGATACAGGGGGCTCAGTACTTC. As protein: CSAKIQGAQYF.

This clone was recorded once. The chain couples TRBV7-8 to TRBJ1-1, with D perhaps matching TRBD1 (6 bases). Looked up from germline, CDR1 is SGHVS and CDR2 is FQNEAQ. V was cut by 5 bases and J by 10 bases, with 11 bases left in between. This CDR3 is built from 11 residues. The CDR3 loop is CASSLEGGAFF. The CDR3 DNA reads TGTGCCAGCAGCCTAGAAGGGGGAGCTTTCTTT.

The chain uses TRBV28 and TRBJ1-2; no firm D call. Germline values: CDR1 MDHEN, CDR2 SYDVKM. CDR3 length: 13 residues. V shed 7 bases and J shed 2 bases, with 11 bases lying between them. DNA for the CDR3: TGTGCCAGCACCCTCCCGGGGAACTATGGCTACACCTTC. The encoded protein is CASTLPGNYGYTF.

V is TRBV7-2 and J is TRBJ2-2; D not certain. CDR1 SGHTA and CDR2 FQGNSA come from the germline V gene. V was shortened by 6 bases and J by 1 base, with 9 bases between the two germline ends. There are 14 residues in the CDR3. Here the CDR3 reads CASSRYRNTGELFF. In nucleotides, the CDR3 is TGTGCCAGCAGTAGGTACCGGAACACCGGGGAGCTGTTTTTT.

This clone was seen more than once but under ten times. The chain is built from TRBV6-6 and TRBJ1-2, with D uncertain. With 5 bases removed from V and 8 bases from J, the gap between germline ends came to 9 bases. CDR1 and CDR2 from the germline V gene are MNHNY and SVGAGI (reference sequence). This CDR3 is built from 11 residues. CDR3 DNA sequence: TGTGCCAGCAGTCCCTCCGAAGGCTACACCTTC. Translating gives CASSPSEGYTF.

The CDR3, as DNA: TGTGCCAGCAGTTCATCCCTACTCGACGGACTACCTTTGAAAAACACCATATATTTT. Protein product: CASSSSLLDGLPLKNTIYF. This chain uses TRBV28 with TRBJ1-3, with D uncertain. V was shortened by 4 bases and J by 6 bases, with 28 bases between the two germline ends. Germline CDR1 is MDHEN and CDR2 is SYDVKM. The CDR3 sequence is 19 residues long.